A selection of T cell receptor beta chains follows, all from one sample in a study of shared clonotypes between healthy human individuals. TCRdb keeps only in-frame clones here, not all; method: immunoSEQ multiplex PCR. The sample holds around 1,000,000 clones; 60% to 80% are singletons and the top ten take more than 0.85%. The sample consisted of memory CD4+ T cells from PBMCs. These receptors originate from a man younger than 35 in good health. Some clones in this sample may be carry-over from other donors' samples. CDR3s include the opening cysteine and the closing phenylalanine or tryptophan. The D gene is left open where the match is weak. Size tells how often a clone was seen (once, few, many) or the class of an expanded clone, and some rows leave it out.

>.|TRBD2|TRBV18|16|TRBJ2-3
TGTGCCAGCTCGACTAGCGGGAGGTCCCTCACAGATACGCAGTATTTT
CASSTSGRSLTDTQYF
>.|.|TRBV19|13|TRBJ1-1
TGTGCCAGTACGGCGCAGTCGAACACTGAAGCTTTCTTT
CASTAQSNTEAFF
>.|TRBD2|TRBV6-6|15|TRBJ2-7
TGTGCCAGCAGCCCCTTAGCGGGAGAAATCTACGAGCAGTACTTC
CASSPLAGEIYEQYF
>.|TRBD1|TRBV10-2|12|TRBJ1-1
TGCGCCAGCAGAGGGACAGGCACTGAAGCTTTCTTT
CASRGTGTEAFF
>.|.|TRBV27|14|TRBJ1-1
TGTGCCAGCAAGGAGCGACCAGCGGGTTACGAAGCTTTCTTT
CASKERPAGYEAFF
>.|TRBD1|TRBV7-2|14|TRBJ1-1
TGTGCCAGCAGCTTGGGACAGGGCCGCACTGAAGCTTTCTTT
CASSLGQGRTEAFF
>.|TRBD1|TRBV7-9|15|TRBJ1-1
TGTGCCAGCAGCGCCGACAGGGGGCCGTACACTGAAGCTTTCTTT
CASSADRGPYTEAFF
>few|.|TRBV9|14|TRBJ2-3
TGTGCCAGCAGCTTCGGGTCCCTGAAAGATACGCAGTATTTT
CASSFGSLKDTQYF
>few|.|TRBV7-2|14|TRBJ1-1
TGTGCCAGCAGCTCCCAGGGGAGGGGCACTGAAGCTTTCTTT
CASSSQGRGTEAFF
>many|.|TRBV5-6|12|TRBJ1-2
TGTGCCAGCAGCTTGATTGATAGGGGCTACACCTTC
CASSLIDRGYTF
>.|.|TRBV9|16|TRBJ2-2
TGTGCCAGCAGCGTAAGTCTTCGATCCGACACCGGGGAGCTGTTTTTT
CASSVSLRSDTGELFF
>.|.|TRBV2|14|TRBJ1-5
TGTGCCAGCACGCTGGGGGGCGGCAATCAGCCCCAGCATTTT
CASTLGGGNQPQHF
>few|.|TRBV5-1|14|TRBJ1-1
TGCGCCAGCAGCTTGGGTAGGGAGAACACTGAAGCTTTCTTT
CASSLGRENTEAFF
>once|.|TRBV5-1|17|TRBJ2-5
TGCGCCAGCAGCCGGGCAGTGACGGGGCAAGACCAAGAGACCCAGTACTTC
CASSRAVTGQDQETQYF
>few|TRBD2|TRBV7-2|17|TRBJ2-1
TGTGCCAGCAGGTCCTCCGGGACTAGCGGGAGGGCAGGGGAGCAGTTCTTC
CASRSSGTSGRAGEQFF
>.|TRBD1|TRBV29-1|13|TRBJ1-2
TGCGGTGCCAGAGGACAGGGAAACTATGGCTACACCTTC
CGARGQGNYGYTF
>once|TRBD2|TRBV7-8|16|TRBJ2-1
TGTGCCAGCAGCTTTAGGGCGGCGGGAGTCTACAATGAGCAGTTCTTC
CASSFRAAGVYNEQFF
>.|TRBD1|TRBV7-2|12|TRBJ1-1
TGTGCCAGCAGCCCGACAGGGTTTGAAGCTTTCTTT
CASSPTGFEAFF
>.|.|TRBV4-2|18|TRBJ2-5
TGTGCCAGCAGCCAAGAATGGAATAGTGGGGGCTTAAAAGAGACCCAGTACTTC
CASSQEWNSGGLKETQYF
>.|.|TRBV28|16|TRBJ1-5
TGTGCCAGCAGTGGGGGCAGTACCCGTAGCAATCAGCCCCAGCATTTT
CASSGGSTRSNQPQHF
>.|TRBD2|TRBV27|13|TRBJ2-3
TGTGCCAGCAAGCGGGAGCGGTCAGATACGCAGTATTTT
CASKRERSDTQYF
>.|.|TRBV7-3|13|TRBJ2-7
TGTGCCAGCAGCTTAACGGGAGCCTACGAGCAGTACTTC
CASSLTGAYEQYF
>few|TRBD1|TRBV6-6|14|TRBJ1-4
TGTGCCAGCAGTTCCCGGGACAGGGATGAAAAACTGTTTTTT
CASSSRDRDEKLFF
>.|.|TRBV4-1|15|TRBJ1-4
TGCGCCAGCGGGACCCCTTGGGGGGACGACGAAAAACTGTTTTTT
CASGTPWGDDEKLFF
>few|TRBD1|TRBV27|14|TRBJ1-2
TGTGCCAGCAGTCCAAGGGGACAGGGGAAAGGCTACACCTTC
CASSPRGQGKGYTF
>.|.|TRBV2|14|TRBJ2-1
TGTGCCAGCAGTGACCTCCCAGCGCCAACCGAGCAGTTCTTC
CASSDLPAPTEQFF
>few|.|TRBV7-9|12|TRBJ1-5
TGTGCCAGCAGTCTTGGTGTTCAGCCCCAGCATTTT
CASSLGVQPQHF
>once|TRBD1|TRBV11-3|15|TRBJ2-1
TGTGCCAGCAGCCCCGGACAGGGCTCATACAATGAGCAGTTCTTC
CASSPGQGSYNEQFF
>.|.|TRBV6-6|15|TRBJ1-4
TGTGCCAGCAGTTACAGGGGGGCAACTAATGAAAAACTGTTTTTT
CASSYRGATNEKLFF
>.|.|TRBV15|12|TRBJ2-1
TGTGCCACCAGCAGAGAGACTAAGCTGCAGTTCTTC
CATSRETKLQFF
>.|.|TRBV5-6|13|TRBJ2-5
TGTGCCAGCAGCTTGGGACATTTAGGGACCCAGTACTTC
CASSLGHLGTQYF
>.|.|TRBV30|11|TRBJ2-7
TGTGCCTGGAGTGTTCCTTACGAGCAGTACTTC
CAWSVPYEQYF
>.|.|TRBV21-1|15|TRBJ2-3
TGTGCCAGCAGCAAAGCGAGCGGGAGAACAGATACGCAGTATTTT
CASSKASGRTDTQYF
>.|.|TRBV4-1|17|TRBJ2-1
TGCGCCAGCAGCCAAGACCGGACGGCAGTGGGGTTCAATGAGCAGTTCTTC
CASSQDRTAVGFNEQFF
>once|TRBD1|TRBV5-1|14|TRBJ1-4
TGCGCCAGCAGCAGGGACAGGGGGCATGAAAAACTGTTTTTT
CASSRDRGHEKLFF
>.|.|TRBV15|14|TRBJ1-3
TGTGCCACCAGCCCAGCAAGCTCTGGAAACACCATATATTTT
CATSPASSGNTIYF
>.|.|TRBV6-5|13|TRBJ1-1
TGTGCCAGCAGTAAAGGGGGAAGGACTGAAGCTTTCTTT
CASSKGGRTEAFF
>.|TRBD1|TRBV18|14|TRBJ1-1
TGTGCCAGCGCGGAGGGGGCGCCGGACACTGAAGCTTTCTTT
CASAEGAPDTEAFF
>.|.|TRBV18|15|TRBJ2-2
TGTGCCAGCTCACCACCTGGACGGTACACCGGGGAGCTGTTTTTT
CASSPPGRYTGELFF
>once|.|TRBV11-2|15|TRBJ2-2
TGTGCCAGCAGCTTAGACAGGGCGAACACCGGGGAGCTGTTTTTT
CASSLDRANTGELFF
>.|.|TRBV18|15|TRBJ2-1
TGTGCCAGCTCACCACGTGGGGGTAGGGTCAATGAGCAGTTCTTC
CASSPRGGRVNEQFF
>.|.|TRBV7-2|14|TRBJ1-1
TGTGCCAGCAGCTTCCGTCGTATCGACACTGAAGCTTTCTTT
CASSFRRIDTEAFF
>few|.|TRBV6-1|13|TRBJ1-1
TGTGCCAGCAGGGGGAGTTTGAACACTGAAGCTTTCTTT
CASRGSLNTEAFF
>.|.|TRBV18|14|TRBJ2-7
TGTGCCAGCTTCCTCAACGTAGAGGGGAGCGAGCAGTACTTC
CASFLNVEGSEQYF
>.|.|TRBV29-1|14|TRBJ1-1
TGCAGCGTTGAGGGAATAGGGCAGATTACTGAAGCTTTCTTT
CSVEGIGQITEAFF
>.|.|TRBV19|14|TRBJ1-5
TGTGCCAGTAGTATTGAGGGCCCTTTTCAGCCCCAGCATTTT
CASSIEGPFQPQHF
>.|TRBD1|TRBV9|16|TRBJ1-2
TGTGCCAGCAGCGGCACCGGGACAGGGAGTTCGGGGGGCTACACCTTC
CASSGTGTGSSGGYTF
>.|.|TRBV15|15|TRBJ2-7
TGTGCCACCAGCAGAGATCCCAGGGTAGGCTACGAGCAGTACTTC
CATSRDPRVGYEQYF
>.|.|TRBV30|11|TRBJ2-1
TGTGCCTGGAGTGGGACCGATGAGCAGTTCTTC
CAWSGTDEQFF
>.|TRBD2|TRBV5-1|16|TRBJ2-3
TGCGCCAGCAGCAGGGTTGCGGGAGCTAGCACAGATACGCAGTATTTT
CASSRVAGASTDTQYF
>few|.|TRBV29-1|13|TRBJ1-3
TGCAGCGTTGATGGGGACGGAAGAAACACCATATATTTT
CSVDGDGRNTIYF
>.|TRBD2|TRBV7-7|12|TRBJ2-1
TGTGCCAGCAGCCCCCGCGGGGGTGAGCAGTTCTTC
CASSPRGGEQFF
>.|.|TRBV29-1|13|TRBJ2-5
TGCAGCGGATTCGGACAGATGGAAGAGACCCAGTACTTC
CSGFGQMEETQYF